This TCR beta chain was sequenced for a study of Graves' ophthalmopathy and Graves' hyperthyroidism (dated by TCRdb to between 2017 and 2018). For the wider study: Peripheral blood was collected at initial diagnosis, before any treatment. To tell Graves' ophthalmopathy apart from Graves' hyperthyroidism, and to predict which patients would progress to ophthalmopathy, the study relied on TCR beta repertoire signatures. In total, 135 blood samples were TCR-sequenced: around 42 ophthalmopathy, roughly 80 hyperthyroidism and some 17 hyperthyroidism-to-ophthalmopathy patients. To explore V-J signatures distinguishing ophthalmopathy from hyperthyroidism, a discovery set of about 99 patients (43 ophthalmopathy, around 55 stable hyperthyroidism) was enrolled. For independent validation, a separate cohort was made up of around 18 hyperthyroidism patients plus 17 patients who later progressed from hyperthyroidism to ophthalmopathy. In more than five hyperthyroidism patients, T-cell repertoires of thyroid tissue and blood were compared. Following sampling, methimazole starting at 30 mg daily was administered to hyperthyroidism patients, and high-dose intravenous methylprednisolone was administered to ophthalmopathy patients. What the work shows at the level of the full study, not this receptor alone: In cross-validation, the 13-signature model distinguished ophthalmopathy from stable hyperthyroidism with 85% to 90% sensitivity and approximately 81% specificity, and in the test set the corresponding values were roughly 80% and 76%. No statistical method was used to predetermine the sample size, and group allocation was not hidden from the investigators. In validation, the model predicted ophthalmopathy progression with over 60% sensitivity and approximately 72% specificity; 12 predicted patients were CT-confirmed with GO in a median of roughly 6.8 months. Among expanded thyroid clonotypes with frequency above 0.001, most also showed up in blood, which suggests that blood repertoires may reflect the thyroid immune response.

For repertoire sequencing, TCR beta CDR3 regions were amplified from RNA transcripts. A first-round RT-PCR used HTBI primers with the Qiagen OneStep RT-PCR kit, followed by a second-round multiplex PCR, size selection and purification. Libraries were sequenced paired-end with 100 bp reads on an Illumina HiSeq2000. The authors' analysis ran thus. SOAPnuke was used to process the reads, removing any read that contained adapters or uncalled bases, had a mean Phred below 15, or lacked an exact match to the constant primer or identifier. High-quality paired reads were merged with COPE v1.2.5. Clonotypes were defined as unique nucleotide sequences and were aligned to IMGT TRB V, D and J references using MiTCR v1.1. Analysis was restricted to V-J combinations with a frequency above 0.0001, which covered roughly 99% of repertoires. A TCR clonal expansion and chaos score per V-J combination was defined as the ratio of F50 clonal expansion to chaos observed in the TCRdist matrix. Welch's t-statistics and random forest were used to reduce the features to about twelve V-J combinations, which were then used as input to a naive Bayes classifier. The Morisita-Horn index was used to measure how similar the thyroid and blood repertoires were. TCRdb took the public reads, trimmed them with fastp at Q25, ran MiXCR for clone calling and kept in-frame beta chains. Entries are consolidated by CDR3 protein sequence, retaining the most common genes and DNA. TCRdb, not the original authors, processed these V and J calls. This sample gives about 740,000 distinct CDR3 sequences in total; approximately 40% of them show up just once. The ten largest make up around 40% of the sample.

Patients with ophthalmopathy had moderately to severely active disease, with a Clinical Activity Score of 3 or more, a NOSPECS grade of 4 or more, and a disease duration of less than 3 months. Patients with other autoimmune diseases, uncontrolled infections, pregnancy or lactation were excluded. Diagnosis was based on clinical symptoms, serum thyroxine, TRAb, thyroid ultrasound and orbital computed tomography. Ficoll-Paque density gradient centrifugation was used to isolate PBMCs from approximately 10 ml of fresh peripheral blood. Trizol reagent was used to extract the total RNA, and its quality was then checked on an Agilent 2100 Bioanalyzer. From a lookup of the germline V gene (reference sequence), CDR1 and CDR2 are SEHNR and FQNEAQ. The trim is 5 bases for V and 2 bases for J, with a gap of 9 bases between the germline ends. Including the terminal cysteine and phenylalanine, the CDR3 comprises 13 residues. Left in the record is the CDR3 DNA by itself, 39 bases read in frame from the first base.

Of note for this clonotype: This clone's antigen is unknown. Qualities for individual bases were not recorded, and no much larger clone is one base off.

Sequenced sample: peripheral blood. The V and J segments used are TRBV7-9 and TRBJ1-1, with the D gene call left open. The TCR sequence derives from an adult man with Graves' ophthalmopathy. The DNA reads as follows: TGTGCCAGCAGCATCCTGGATAACACTGAAGCTTTCTTT. Its coded protein is CASSILDNTEAFF.